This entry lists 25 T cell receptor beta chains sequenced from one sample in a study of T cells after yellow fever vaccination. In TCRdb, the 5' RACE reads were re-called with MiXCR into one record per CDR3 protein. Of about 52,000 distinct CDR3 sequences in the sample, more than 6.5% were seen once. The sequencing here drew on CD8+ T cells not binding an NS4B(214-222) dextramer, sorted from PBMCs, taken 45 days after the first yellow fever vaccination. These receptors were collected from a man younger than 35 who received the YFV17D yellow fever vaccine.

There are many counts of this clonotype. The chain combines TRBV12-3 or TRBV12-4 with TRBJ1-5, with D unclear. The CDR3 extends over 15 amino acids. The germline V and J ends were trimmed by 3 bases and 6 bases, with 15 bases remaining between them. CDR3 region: CASSFHMAVGQPQHF. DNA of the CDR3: TGTGCCAGCAGTTTTCATATGGCAGTGGGTCAGCCCCAGCATTTT.

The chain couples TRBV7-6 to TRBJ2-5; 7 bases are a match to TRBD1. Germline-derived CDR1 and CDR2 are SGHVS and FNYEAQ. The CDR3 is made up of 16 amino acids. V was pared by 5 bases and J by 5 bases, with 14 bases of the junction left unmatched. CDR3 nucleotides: TGTGCCAGCAGCCTGACAGGGCAGGGTATTTTTGAGACCCAGTACTTC. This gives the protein CASSLTGQGIFETQYF.

DNA of the CDR3: TGTGCCAGCAGCTTATTTCCGGGGTTTAACGAGCAGTACGTC. It encodes CASSLFPGFNEQYV. V usage is TRBV11-2 and J usage is TRBJ2-7; D is possibly TRBD2 (5 bases). Trimming left V 2 bases short and J 5 bases short, with 13 bases between. Germline CDR1 SGHAT, CDR2 FQNNGV. This CDR3 contains 14 residues.

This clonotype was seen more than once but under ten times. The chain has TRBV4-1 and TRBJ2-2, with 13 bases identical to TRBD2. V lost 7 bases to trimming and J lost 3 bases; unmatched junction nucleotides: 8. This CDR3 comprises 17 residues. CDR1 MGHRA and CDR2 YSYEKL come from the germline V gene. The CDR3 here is CASTPRLAGGDTGELFF. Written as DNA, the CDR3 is TGCGCCAGCACCCCTCGACTAGCGGGGGGAGACACCGGGGAGCTGTTTTTT.

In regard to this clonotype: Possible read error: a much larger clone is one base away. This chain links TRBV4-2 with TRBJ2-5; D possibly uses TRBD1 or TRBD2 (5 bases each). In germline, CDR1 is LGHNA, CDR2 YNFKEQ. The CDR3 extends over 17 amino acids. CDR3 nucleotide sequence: TGTGCCAACAGCCAAGATCTAGCACAGGAGAGGAAAGAGACCCAGTACTTC. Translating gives CANSQDLAQERKETQYF.

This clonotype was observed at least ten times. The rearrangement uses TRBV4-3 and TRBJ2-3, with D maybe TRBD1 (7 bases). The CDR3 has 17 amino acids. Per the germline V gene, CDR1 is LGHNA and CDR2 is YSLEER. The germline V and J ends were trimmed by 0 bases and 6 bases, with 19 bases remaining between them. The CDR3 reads CASSQEDSQGGDDTQYF. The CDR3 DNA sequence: TGCGCCAGCAGCCAAGAGGATAGCCAGGGGGGCGACGATACGCAGTATTTT.

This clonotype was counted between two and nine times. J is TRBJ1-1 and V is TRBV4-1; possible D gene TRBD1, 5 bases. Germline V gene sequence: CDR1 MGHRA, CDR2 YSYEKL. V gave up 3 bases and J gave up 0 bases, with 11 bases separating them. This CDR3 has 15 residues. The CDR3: CASSQVGRMNTEAFF. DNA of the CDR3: TGCGCCAGCAGCCAGGTGGGACGGATGAACACTGAAGCTTTCTTT.

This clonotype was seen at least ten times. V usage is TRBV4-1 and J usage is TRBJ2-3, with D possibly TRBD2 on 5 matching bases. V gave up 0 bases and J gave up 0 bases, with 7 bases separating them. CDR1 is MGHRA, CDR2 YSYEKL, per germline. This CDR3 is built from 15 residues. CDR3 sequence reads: CASSQDDYSTDTQYF. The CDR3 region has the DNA TGCGCCAGCAGCCAAGATGACTATAGCACAGATACGCAGTATTTT.

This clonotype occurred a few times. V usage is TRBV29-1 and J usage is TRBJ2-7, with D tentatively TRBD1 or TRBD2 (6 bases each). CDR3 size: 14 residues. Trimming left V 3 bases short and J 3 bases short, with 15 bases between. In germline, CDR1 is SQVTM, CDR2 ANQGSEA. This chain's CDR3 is CSVDPRGGGYEQYF. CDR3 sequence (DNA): TGCAGCGTTGATCCCAGGGGAGGCGGCTACGAGCAGTACTTC.

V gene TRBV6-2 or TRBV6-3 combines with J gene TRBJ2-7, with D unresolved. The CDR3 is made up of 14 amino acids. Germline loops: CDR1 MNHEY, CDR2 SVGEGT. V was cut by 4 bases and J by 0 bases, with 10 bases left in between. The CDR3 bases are TGTGCCAGCAGTTTGGGGTTACCCTCCTACGAGCAGTACTTC. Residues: CASSLGLPSYEQYF.

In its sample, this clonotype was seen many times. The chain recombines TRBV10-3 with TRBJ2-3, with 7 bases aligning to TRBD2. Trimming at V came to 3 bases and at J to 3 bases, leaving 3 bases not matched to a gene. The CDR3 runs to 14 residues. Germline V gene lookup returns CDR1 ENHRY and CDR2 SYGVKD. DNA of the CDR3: TGTGCCATCAGTGACGGGGGGAGGACAGATACGCAGTATTTT. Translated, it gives CAISDGGRTDTQYF.

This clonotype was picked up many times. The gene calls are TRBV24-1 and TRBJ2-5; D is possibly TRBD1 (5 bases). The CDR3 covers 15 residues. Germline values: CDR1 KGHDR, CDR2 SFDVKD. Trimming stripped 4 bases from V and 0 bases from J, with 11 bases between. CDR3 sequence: CATSDPAGYQETQYF. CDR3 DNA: TGTGCCACCAGTGACCCCGCAGGGTACCAAGAGACCCAGTACTTC.

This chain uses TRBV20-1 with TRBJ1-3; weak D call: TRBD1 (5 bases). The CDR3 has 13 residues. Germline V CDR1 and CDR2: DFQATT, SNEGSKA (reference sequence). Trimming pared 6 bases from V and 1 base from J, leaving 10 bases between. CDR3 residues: CSAADSSGNTIYF. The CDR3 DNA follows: TGCAGTGCCGCTGACAGTTCTGGAAACACCATATATTTT.

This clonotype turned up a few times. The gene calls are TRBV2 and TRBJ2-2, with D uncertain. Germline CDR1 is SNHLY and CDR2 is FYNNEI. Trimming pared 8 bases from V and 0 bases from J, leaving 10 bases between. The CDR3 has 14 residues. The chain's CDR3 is CASGWRTNTGELFF. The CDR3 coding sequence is TGTGCCAGCGGATGGCGGACGAACACCGGGGAGCTGTTTTTT.

CDR3 sequence (DNA): TGTGCCAGCAGCTCCGACGATGGGGAGAATTCACCCCTCCACTTT. Residues: CASSSDDGENSPLHF. The chain employs TRBV7-9 and TRBJ1-6; D call uncertain. This CDR3 is 15 amino acids long. Per the germline V gene, CDR1 is SEHNR and CDR2 is FQNEAQ (reference sequence). Deletions cut 4 bases from V and 7 bases from J, with 14 bases between.

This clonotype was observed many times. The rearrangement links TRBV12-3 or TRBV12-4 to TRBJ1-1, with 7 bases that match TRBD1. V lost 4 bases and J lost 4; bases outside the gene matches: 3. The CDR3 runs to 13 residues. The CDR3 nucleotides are TGTGCCAGCAGTTCACGACAGGGCACTGAAGCTTTCTTT. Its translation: CASSSRQGTEAFF.

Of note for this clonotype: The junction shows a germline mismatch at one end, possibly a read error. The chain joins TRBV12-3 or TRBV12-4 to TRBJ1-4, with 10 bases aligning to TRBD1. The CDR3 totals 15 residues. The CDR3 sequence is CASTPSGTGEENLFF. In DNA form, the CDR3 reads TGTGCCAGCACCCCGTCCGGGACAGGGGAGGAAAACCTGTTTTTT.

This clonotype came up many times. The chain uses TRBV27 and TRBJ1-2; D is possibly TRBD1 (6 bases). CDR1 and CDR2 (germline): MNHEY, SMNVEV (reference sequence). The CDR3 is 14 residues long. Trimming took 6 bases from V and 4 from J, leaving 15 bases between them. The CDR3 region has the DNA TGTGCCAGCAGGCCAACGGGGGCCAGCTATGGCTACACCTTC. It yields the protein CASRPTGASYGYTF.

In DNA, the CDR3 is TGTGCCAGCAGCTTAACTTGGCCAGCGGGGAGCTCCTACGAGCAGTACGTC. It specifies CASSLTWPAGSSYEQYV. J is TRBJ2-7 and V is TRBV7-3, with 7 bases matching TRBD2. The germline gives CDR1 SGHTA, CDR2 FQGTGA. With 0 bases clipped from V and 0 bases from J, the junction kept 8 bases outside the gene matches. This CDR3 has 17 amino acids.

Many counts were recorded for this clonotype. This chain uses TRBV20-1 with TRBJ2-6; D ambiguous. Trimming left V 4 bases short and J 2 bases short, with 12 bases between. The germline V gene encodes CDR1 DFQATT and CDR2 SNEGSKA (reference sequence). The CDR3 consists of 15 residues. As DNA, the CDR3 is TGCAGTGCTATCAACATCGGACCTGGGGCCAACGTCCTGACTTTC. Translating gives CSAINIGPGANVLTF.

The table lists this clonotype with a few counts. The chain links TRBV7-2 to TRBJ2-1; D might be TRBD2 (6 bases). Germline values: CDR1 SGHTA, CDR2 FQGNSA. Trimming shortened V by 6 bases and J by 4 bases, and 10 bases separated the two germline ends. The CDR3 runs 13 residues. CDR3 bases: TGTGCCAGCAGGTGGGACTTATACAATGAGCAGTTCTTC. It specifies CASRWDLYNEQFF.

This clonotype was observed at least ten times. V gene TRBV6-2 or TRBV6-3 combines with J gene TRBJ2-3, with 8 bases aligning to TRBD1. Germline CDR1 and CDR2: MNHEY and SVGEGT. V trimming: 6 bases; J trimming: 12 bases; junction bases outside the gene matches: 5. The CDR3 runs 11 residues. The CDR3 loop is CASSSGTGQYF. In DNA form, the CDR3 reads TGTGCCAGCAGCTCCGGGACAGGACAGTATTTT.

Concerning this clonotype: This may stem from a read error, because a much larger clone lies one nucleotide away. CDR3 sequence: CASSQDQRDVKYGYTF. DNA for the CDR3: TGTGCCAGCAGCCAAGATCAAAGAGACGTTAAGTATGGCTACACCTTC. This chain links TRBV14 with TRBJ1-2; D is unresolved. Trimming left V 0 bases short and J 5 bases short, with 16 bases between. Germline V lookup: CDR1 SGHDN, CDR2 FVKESK. The CDR3 runs to 16 residues. The full variable domain, in which reference TRBV14 and TRBJ1-2 provide the parts outside the CDR3, is EAGVTQFPSHSVIEKGQTVTLRCDPISGHDNLYWYRRVMGKEIKFLLHFVKESKQDESGMPNNRFLAERTGGTYSTLKVQPAELEDSGVYFCASSQDQRDVKYGYTFGSGTRLTVV.

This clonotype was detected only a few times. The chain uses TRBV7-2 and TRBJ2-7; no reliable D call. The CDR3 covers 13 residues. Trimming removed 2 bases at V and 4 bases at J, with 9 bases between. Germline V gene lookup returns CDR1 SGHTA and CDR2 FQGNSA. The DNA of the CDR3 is TGTGCCAGCAGCTTATTCCTGCCATACGAGCAGTACGTC. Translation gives CASSLFLPYEQYV.

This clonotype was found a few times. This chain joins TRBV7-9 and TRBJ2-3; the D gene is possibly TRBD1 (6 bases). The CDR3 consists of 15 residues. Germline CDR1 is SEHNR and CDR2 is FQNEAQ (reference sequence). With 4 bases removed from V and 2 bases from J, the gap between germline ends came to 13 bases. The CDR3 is CASSSDREFTDTQYF. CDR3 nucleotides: TGTGCCAGCAGCTCGGACAGAGAGTTCACAGATACGCAGTATTTT.